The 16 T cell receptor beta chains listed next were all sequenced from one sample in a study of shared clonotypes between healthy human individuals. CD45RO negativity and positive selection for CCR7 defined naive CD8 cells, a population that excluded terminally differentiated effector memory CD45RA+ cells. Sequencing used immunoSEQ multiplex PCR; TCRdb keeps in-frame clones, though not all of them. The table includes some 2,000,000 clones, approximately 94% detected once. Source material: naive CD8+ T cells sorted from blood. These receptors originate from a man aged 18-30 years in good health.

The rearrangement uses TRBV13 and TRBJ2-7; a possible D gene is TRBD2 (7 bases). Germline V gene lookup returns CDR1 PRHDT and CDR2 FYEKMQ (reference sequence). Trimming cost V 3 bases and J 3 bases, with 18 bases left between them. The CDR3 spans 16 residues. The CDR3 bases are TGTGCCAGCAGCTTTTCTACAGGGAGGGGGATCTACGAGCAGTACTTC. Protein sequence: CASSFSTGRGIYEQYF.

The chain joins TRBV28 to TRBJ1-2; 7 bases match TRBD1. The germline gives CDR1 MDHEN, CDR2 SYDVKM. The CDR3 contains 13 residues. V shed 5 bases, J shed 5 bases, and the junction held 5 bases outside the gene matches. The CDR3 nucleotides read TGTGCCAGCAGTGAATCAGGGGGGTATGGCTACACCTTC. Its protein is CASSESGGYGYTF.

The CDR3 reads CASSLGFLTEEYF. CDR3 nucleotides: TGTGCCAGCAGTTTAGGGTTTTTGACAGAGGAGTACTTC. V and J are TRBV27 and TRBJ2-4; D is possibly TRBD1 (5 bases). The CDR3 has 13 residues. V lost 2 bases to trimming and J lost 14 bases, with 16 bases between them. Germline-derived CDR1 and CDR2 are MNHEY and SMNVEV (reference sequence).

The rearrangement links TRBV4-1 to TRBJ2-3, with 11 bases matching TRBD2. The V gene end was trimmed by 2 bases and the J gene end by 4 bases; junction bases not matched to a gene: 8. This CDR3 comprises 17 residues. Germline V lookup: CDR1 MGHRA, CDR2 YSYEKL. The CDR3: CASSQTPSGGIPDTQYF. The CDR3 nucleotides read TGCGCCAGCAGCCAAACCCCTAGCGGGGGGATCCCAGATACGCAGTATTTT.

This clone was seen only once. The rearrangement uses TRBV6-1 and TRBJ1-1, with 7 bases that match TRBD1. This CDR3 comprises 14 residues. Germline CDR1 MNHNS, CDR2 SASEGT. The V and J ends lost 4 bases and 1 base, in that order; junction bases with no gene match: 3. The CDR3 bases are TGTGCCAGCAGTGTGGGACAGTGGAACACTGAAGCTTTCTTT. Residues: CASSVGQWNTEAFF.

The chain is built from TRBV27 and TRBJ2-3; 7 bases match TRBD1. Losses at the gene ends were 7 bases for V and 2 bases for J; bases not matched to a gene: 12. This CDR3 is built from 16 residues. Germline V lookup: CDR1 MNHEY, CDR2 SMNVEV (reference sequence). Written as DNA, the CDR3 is TGTGCCAGCATGTCGAGTACAGGGGAGCTCACAGATACGCAGTATTTT. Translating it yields CASMSSTGELTDTQYF.

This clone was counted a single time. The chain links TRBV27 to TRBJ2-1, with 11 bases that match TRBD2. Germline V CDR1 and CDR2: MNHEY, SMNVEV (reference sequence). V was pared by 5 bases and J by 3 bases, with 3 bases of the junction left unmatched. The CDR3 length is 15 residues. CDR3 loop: CASSVTSGSYNEQFF. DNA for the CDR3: TGTGCCAGCAGTGTCACTAGCGGGAGCTACAATGAGCAGTTCTTC.

The DNA for the CDR3 is TGTGCCAGCAGCGTTGGATTAGCAGGCACAGATACGCAGTATTTT. Its translation is CASSVGLAGTDTQYF. The rearrangement links TRBV9 to TRBJ2-3, with D uncertain. The CDR3 loop spans 15 amino acids. Trimming took 2 bases from V and 1 from J, leaving 11 bases between them. Germline values: CDR1 SGDLS, CDR2 YYNGEE.

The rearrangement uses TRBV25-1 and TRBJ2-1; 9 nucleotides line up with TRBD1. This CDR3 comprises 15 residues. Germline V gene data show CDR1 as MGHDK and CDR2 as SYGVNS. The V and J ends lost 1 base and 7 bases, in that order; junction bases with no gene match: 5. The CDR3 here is CASSEWGTGLNEQFF. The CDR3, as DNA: TGTGCCAGCAGTGAATGGGGGACAGGGTTGAATGAGCAGTTCTTC. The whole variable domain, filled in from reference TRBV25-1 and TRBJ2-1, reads EADIYQTPRYLVIGTGKKITLECSQTMGHDKMYWYQQDPGMELHLIHYSYGVNSTEKGDLSSESTVSRIRTEHFPLTLESARPSHTSQYLCASSEWGTGLNEQFFGPGTRLTVL.

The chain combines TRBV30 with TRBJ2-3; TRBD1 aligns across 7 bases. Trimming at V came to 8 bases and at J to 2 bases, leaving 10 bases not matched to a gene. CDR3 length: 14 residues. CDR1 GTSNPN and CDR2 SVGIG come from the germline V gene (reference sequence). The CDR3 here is CAGQEAVNTDTQYF. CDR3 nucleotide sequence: TGTGCCGGACAGGAGGCGGTAAACACAGATACGCAGTATTTT.

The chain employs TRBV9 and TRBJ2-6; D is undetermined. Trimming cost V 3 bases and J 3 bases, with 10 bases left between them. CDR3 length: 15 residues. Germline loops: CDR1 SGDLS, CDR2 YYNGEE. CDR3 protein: CASSAEDFGANVLTF. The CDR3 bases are TGTGCCAGCAGCGCGGAAGACTTTGGGGCCAACGTCCTGACTTTC.

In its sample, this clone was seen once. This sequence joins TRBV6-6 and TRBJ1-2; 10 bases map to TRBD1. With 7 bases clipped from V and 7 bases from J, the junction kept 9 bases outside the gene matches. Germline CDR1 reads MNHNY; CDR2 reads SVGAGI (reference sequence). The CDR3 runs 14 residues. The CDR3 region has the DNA TGTGCCAGCACCCAACCCGGGACAGGGGTTGGCTACACCTTC. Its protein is CASTQPGTGVGYTF.

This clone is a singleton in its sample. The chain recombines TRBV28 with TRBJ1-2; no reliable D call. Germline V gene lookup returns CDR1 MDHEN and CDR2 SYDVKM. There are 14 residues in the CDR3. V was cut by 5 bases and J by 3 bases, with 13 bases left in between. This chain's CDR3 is CASSLGPSHYGYTF. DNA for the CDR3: TGTGCCAGCAGTCTCGGACCCTCCCACTATGGCTACACCTTC.

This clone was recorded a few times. The CDR3 sequence: CASSPLQGALNEQFF. In DNA, the CDR3 is TGTGCCAGCAGCCCCCTTCAGGGGGCTCTCAATGAGCAGTTCTTC. The chain uses TRBV7-9 and TRBJ2-1, with TRBD1 matching 8 bases. The CDR3 length is 15 residues. Germline V gives CDR1 SEHNR, CDR2 FQNEAQ (reference sequence). Germline trimming cut 5 bases from V and 6 bases from J; bases unmatched to any gene: 9.

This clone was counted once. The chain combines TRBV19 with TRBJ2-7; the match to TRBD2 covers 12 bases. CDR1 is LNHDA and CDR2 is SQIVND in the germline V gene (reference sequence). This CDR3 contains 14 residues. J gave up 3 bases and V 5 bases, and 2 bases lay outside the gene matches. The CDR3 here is CASSETSGGYEQYF. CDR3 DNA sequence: TGTGCCAGTAGTGAGACTAGCGGGGGCTACGAGCAGTACTTC.

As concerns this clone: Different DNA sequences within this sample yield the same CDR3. CDR3 protein: CASSLSLNTEAFF. In nucleotides, the CDR3 is TGTGCCAGCAGCTTATCTCTGAACACTGAAGCTTTCTTT. V gene TRBV7-3 combines with J gene TRBJ1-1; no clear D. CDR3 length: 13 amino acids. CDR1 and CDR2 (germline): SGHTA, FQGTGA. Trimming pared 2 bases from V and 0 bases from J, leaving 4 bases between.